Given below is one T cell receptor (beta chain) in context. What it binds is not known. The data stem from a study of blood T cells in healthy people across ages. Study outcomes and limitations: Fewer expanded clones and more diversity marked long-lived versus aged donors.

Using a J-beta primer mix together with a sample-barcoded 5' primer, a second PCR was run for 7 to 11 cycles. Each CDR3 protein gets one entry after TCRdb re-called the 5' RACE reads with MiXCR. The sample yields 700,000 to 900,000 distinct CDR3 sequences, around 24% seen once. Germline-derived CDR1 and CDR2 are SNHLY and FYNNEI. V shed 10 bases and J 5 bases; nucleotides not matched to a gene: 8. The CDR3 has 14 residues. Peripheral blood was drawn, around 9.5 milliliters per donor. This same sample was also part of a study on T cells of mothers and their children. That study reports: The study obtained over 8 million TCR beta CDR3 reads per mother and 3 million to 3.5 million per child. With unrelated pairs as the comparison, related mother-child pairs had a slightly higher overlap that was not significant.

The receptor was derived from a boy aged 5-17 years in good health. Input material: blood. The chain carries TRBV2 and TRBJ2-7, with 13 bases aligning to TRBD2. CDR3 DNA: TGTGCCACCCAAACAGGACTAGCGGGGGACGAGCAGTACTTC. It translates to CATQTGLAGDEQYF.